The subject of this entry is one TCR beta chain. The antigen remains undetermined. This specimen comes from a study of CD8 T cell repertoires and HIV-1 epitope variants. On the study more broadly: Each of Twenty-five Gag and Nef epitope peptides stimulated a separate culture. Epitopes were three Gag families plus Nef HW9 and YT9.

In germline, CDR1 is KGHSH, CDR2 LQKENI. The ends lost 6 bases at V and 3 bases at J; junction bases unmatched: 8. The CDR3 has 15 residues. The assay was immunoSEQ multiplex PCR, and TCRdb's table has in-frame clones only and misses some. The sample includes a few thousand clones, approximately 70% of them seen just once. V is TRBV18 and J is TRBJ1-2, with 9 nucleotides matching TRBD1. The TCR was taken from a male donor with HIV. The sequenced sample was cultured CD8+ T cells derived from PBMCs. CDR3 protein: CASSRGQGRDYGYTF. The DNA for the CDR3 is TGTGCCAGCTCTAGAGGACAGGGGCGGGACTATGGCTACACCTTC.